This is a list of T cell receptor beta chains from one sample in a study of vaccination effects on CD4 cells after COVID-19. These receptors have no known antigen. Sequencing was performed with immunoSEQ multiplex PCR; in TCRdb, only in-frame clones are kept and a portion is missing. The sample includes tens of thousands of clones, roughly 82% of them seen just once. The sample here was CD4+ T cells from PBMCs cultured with HCoV-NL63 spike peptides, taken after COVID-19 vaccination. Every receptor here comes from a human donor who received a COVID-19 vaccine. Some clones in this sample may be carry-over from other donors' samples. The CDR3 runs from the conserved cysteine through the conserved F or W. The order of the fields is D gene, J gene, clone size, V gene, CDR3 protein, CDR3 DNA. D genes are given only for firm matches. The size entry is marked missing in some rows and otherwise reads once, few, many or a size class.

>TRBD1|TRBJ1-1|.|TRBV3-1/TRBV3-2
CASSRQGLSTEAFF
TGTGCCAGCAGCCGACAGGGGTTGAGCACTGAAGCTTTCTTT
>.|TRBJ2-3|once|TRBV18
CASSPSQASTDTQYF
TGTGCCAGCTCACCTAGCCAGGCTAGCACAGATACGCAGTATTTT
>TRBD1|TRBJ1-3|.|TRBV4-2
CASSLGTAGNTIYF
TGTGCCAGCAGCCTAGGGACAGCCGGAAACACCATATATTTT
>.|TRBJ2-3|.|TRBV9
CASSVGRGTDTQYF
TGTGCCAGCAGCGTAGGACGTGGCACAGATACGCAGTATTTT
>.|TRBJ1-6|.|TRBV7-3
CASSLSAGPDSPLHF
TGTGCCAGCAGCTTAAGTGCAGGCCCCGATTCACCCCTCCACTTT
>TRBD1|TRBJ1-1|.|TRBV4-1
CASSHPGQTNTEAFF
TGCGCCAGCAGCCACCCGGGACAGACGAACACTGAAGCTTTCTTT
>.|TRBJ2-2|.|TRBV5-1
CASSLAHPTNTGELFF
TGCGCCAGCAGCTTAGCCCATCCAACGAACACCGGGGAGCTGTTTTTT
>TRBD2|TRBJ2-2|.|TRBV7-2
CASSLVLAGARNTGELFF
TGTGCCAGCAGCTTAGTTCTAGCGGGGGCAAGGAACACCGGGGAGCTGTTTTTT
>TRBD2|TRBJ2-3|once|TRBV29-1
CSPGTSGGPDTQYF
TGCAGCCCTGGGACTAGCGGGGGGCCGGATACGCAGTATTTT
>.|TRBJ1-1|once|TRBV20-1
CSASWSLGGEAFF
TGCAGTGCTAGTTGGTCCCTCGGAGGTGAAGCTTTCTTT
>.|TRBJ1-1|.|TRBV6-6
CASSSVNTEAFF
TGTGCCAGCAGTTCCGTGAACACTGAAGCTTTCTTT
>TRBD1|TRBJ1-6|.|TRBV25-1
CASSEDRDRGNSPLHF
TGTGCCAGCAGTGAGGACCGGGACAGGGGGAACTCACCCCTCCACTTT
>.|TRBJ2-2|.|TRBV7-3
CASRLKTNTGELFF
TGTGCCAGCAGACTAAAAACGAACACCGGGGAGCTGTTTTTT
>.|TRBJ1-2|.|TRBV27
CASSLSFPGTNYGYTF
TGTGCCAGCAGTTTATCGTTTCCAGGGACAAACTATGGCTACACCTTC
>.|TRBJ1-2|few|TRBV7-2
CASSSQGNYGYTF
TGTGCCAGCAGCTCACAGGGTAACTATGGCTACACCTTC
>.|TRBJ1-1|.|TRBV27
CASSLYMNTEAFF
TGTGCCAGCAGTTTATATATGAACACTGAAGCTTTCTTT
>.|TRBJ1-2|.|TRBV18
CASSPYREDYGYTF
TGTGCCAGCTCACCGTACAGGGAGGACTATGGCTACACCTTC
>TRBD1|TRBJ1-6|.|TRBV6-5
CAAGDRSYNSPLHF
TGTGCCGCGGGGGACAGGTCCTATAATTCACCCCTCCACTTT